One sample yielded the 7 T cell receptor beta chains listed below, sequenced in a study of cytomegalovirus exposure and HLA in healthy donors. Primers for the PCR totalled 60 Vbeta and 13 Jbeta. The method was immunoSEQ multiplex PCR; TCRdb's version includes in-frame clones alone and lacks a portion of them. Of around 59,000 clones listed, 65% to 90% are singletons. Sequencing was performed on PBMCs. The receptors come from a human donor in good health.

The V gene is TRBV5-6, the J gene TRBJ1-2; 7 nucleotides align to TRBD1. V shed 4 bases, J shed 4 bases, and the junction held 13 bases outside the gene matches. Per germline, CDR1 SGHDT and CDR2 YYEEEE. The CDR3 spans 16 residues. CDR3 residues: CASSEGTAIIPYGYTF. CDR3 nucleotide sequence: TGTGCCAGCAGCGAGGGGACAGCGATTATTCCCTATGGCTACACCTTC. Looking up the rest from reference TRBV5-6 and TRBJ1-2 gives the full variable domain: DAGVTQSPTHLIKTRGQQVTLRCSPKSGHDTVSWYQQALGQGPQFIFQYYEEEERQRGNFPDRFSGHQFPNYSSELNVNALLLGDSALYLCASSEGTAIIPYGYTFGSGTRLTVV.

V is TRBV18 and J is TRBJ1-1; TRBD1 is a possible D gene (5 bases). The germline V gene has CDR1 KGHSH and CDR2 LQKENI. This CDR3 is 13 amino acids long. Trimming pared 3 bases from V and 3 bases from J, leaving 8 bases between. The CDR3 region is CASSPGGDTEAFF. The CDR3 DNA is TGTGCCAGCTCACCGGGGGGGGACACTGAAGCTTTCTTT.

CDR3 region: CASSFRTSGRAAYEQYF. The CDR3 region has the DNA TGTGCCAGCAGTTTTAGGACTAGCGGGAGGGCGGCCTACGAGCAGTACTTC. The J gene is TRBJ2-7, the V gene TRBV27; TRBD2 aligns across 15 bases. Germline V gene sequence: CDR1 MNHEY, CDR2 SMNVEV (reference sequence). V trimming: 3 bases; J trimming: 2 bases; junction bases outside the gene matches: 5. The CDR3 runs 17 residues.

The rearrangement uses TRBV15 and TRBJ2-2; 9 bases align to TRBD2. Germline loops: CDR1 LNHNV, CDR2 YYDKDF (reference sequence). This CDR3 has 15 residues. Losses at the gene ends were 3 bases for V and 7 bases for J; bases not matched to a gene: 6. This CDR3 reads CATSRRLAGNGELFF. CDR3 DNA sequence: TGTGCCACCAGCAGGAGGCTAGCGGGAAACGGGGAGCTGTTTTTT.

In this sample, this clone turned up once. The CDR3 loop reads CASSLDPGNTEAFF. The CDR3 region has the DNA TGTGCCAGCAGCTTAGATCCAGGGAACACTGAAGCTTTCTTT. This rearrangement joins TRBV11-2 to TRBJ1-1; no clear D. The CDR3 has 14 residues. V gave up 0 bases and J gave up 1 base, with 6 bases separating them. Germline CDR1 and CDR2: SGHAT and FQNNGV.

The chain employs TRBV7-9 and TRBJ1-1; 9 bases agree with TRBD1. Trimming took 4 bases from V and 4 from J; bases not matched to a gene: 4. This CDR3 comprises 14 residues. Germline V gene data show CDR1 as SEHNR and CDR2 as FQNEAQ (reference sequence). DNA of the CDR3: TGTGCCAGCAGCTCCCTGACAGGGGGCACTGAAGCTTTCTTT. It yields the protein CASSSLTGGTEAFF.

This clone was recorded only once. The chain uses TRBV7-8 and TRBJ1-5; 7 nucleotides match TRBD1. The germline gives CDR1 SGHVS, CDR2 FQNEAQ. Germline trimming cut 1 base from V and 6 bases from J; bases unmatched to any gene: 3. This CDR3 region has 14 residues. The CDR3 reads CASSLDRGIQPQHF. CDR3 sequence (DNA): TGTGCCAGCAGCTTAGACAGGGGTATTCAGCCCCAGCATTTT.